The rows below give T cell receptor beta chains drawn from one sample of a study of cytomegalovirus exposure and HLA in healthy donors. Sequencing used immunoSEQ multiplex PCR; TCRdb keeps in-frame clones, though not all of them. The data contain some 85,000 clones, about 74% of them singletons. Sequenced sample: PBMCs. The receptors originated from a man in his forties or fifties in good health and CMV-seronegative. CDR3s include the opening cysteine and the closing phenylalanine or tryptophan. The D gene is left open where the match is weak.

d_call	v_call	j_call	cdr3_nt	cdr3_aa
-	TRBV5-1	TRBJ1-1	TGCGCCAGCAGCGGGGGGTCGGGGATGAACACTGAAGCTTTCTTT	CASSGGSGMNTEAFF
-	TRBV11-2	TRBJ1-2	TGTGCCAGCAGACCAAGTTACCGGGGTGACTATGGCTACACCTTC	CASRPSYRGDYGYTF
-	TRBV6-1	TRBJ2-1	TGTGCCAGCAGTGCCCACGGAGGGCAGGATGAGCAGTTCTTC	CASSAHGGQDEQFF
-	TRBV4-2	TRBJ1-1	TGTGCCAGCAGCCAAGAAACCGCTCGGGGAAACACTGAAGCTTTCTTT	CASSQETARGNTEAFF
-	TRBV27	TRBJ1-1	TGTGCCAGCAGTTTATTATCCCCGGGGAACACTGAAGCTTTCTTT	CASSLLSPGNTEAFF
-	TRBV7-9	TRBJ2-3	TGTGCCAGCAGCCTCACAAATACGCAGTATTTT	CASSLTNTQYF
TRBD1	TRBV6-5	TRBJ2-1	TGTGCCAGCAGTCGACAGGGGGGATACAATGAGCAGTTCTTC	CASSRQGGYNEQFF
-	TRBV19	TRBJ2-2	TGTGCCAGTAGCGGACAGTTCGGGGAGCTGTTTTTT	CASSGQFGELFF
TRBD2	TRBV4-1	TRBJ2-3	TGCGCCAGCACCCTGCGGGCGGGGGTCACAGATACGCAGTATTTT	CASTLRAGVTDTQYF
TRBD1	TRBV27	TRBJ2-2	TGTGCCAGCACTCGAGCAGGGGGCCTGACCGGGGAGCTGTTTTTT	CASTRAGGLTGELFF
-	TRBV7-2	TRBJ1-1	TGTGCCAGCAGCTTAGCGAGGAACACTGAAGCTTTTTTT	CASSLARNTEAFF
TRBD2	TRBV25-1	TRBJ2-2	TGTGCCAGCAGTGAATATGGGGTCGGGAGGACCGGGGAGCTGTTTTTT	CASSEYGVGRTGELFF
-	TRBV11-3	TRBJ1-1	TGTGCCAGCAGCCAGGGCTACAACACTGAAGCTTTCTTT	CASSQGYNTEAFF
-	TRBV11-2	TRBJ1-4	TGTGCCAGCAGCTTATCCGGTCCAACTAATGAAAAACTGTTTTTT	CASSLSGPTNEKLFF
-	TRBV7-2	TRBJ1-2	TGTGCCAGCAGCTTAGATATCAGGGGTGACGGTGGCTACACCTTC	CASSLDIRGDGGYTF